The present T cell receptor (beta chain) was sequenced within a study of CD8+ T cells in alopecia areata. As for the study in general: Tofacitinib administration to treated patients was oral, at 5 to 10 mg twice daily.

The sequencing template was cDNA reverse transcribed from extracted RNA. TCRdb's copy holds only in-frame clones and misses some; the assay was immunoSEQ multiplex PCR. The table has over 150,000 clones, around 60% seen once; the top ten hold roughly 0.71%. Documented treatment: oral pan-JAK inhibitor, 5-10 mg twice daily. The study's findings and limits: Association of baseline CD8+ expansion with response is uncertain owing to one nonresponder. Expanded CD8+ clones among the top 100, and scalp clonality, were significantly decreased by tofacitinib.

The CDR3 extends over 15 amino acids. Germline loops: CDR1 SNHLY, CDR2 FYNNEI. Trimming left V 4 bases short and J 0 bases short, with 10 bases between. Concerning this clone itself: Its antigen is undetermined.

Here the sequenced sample was CD4+ T cells sorted from blood, taken at week 4, from a patient treated with tofacitinib. The chain has TRBV2 and TRBJ1-5; no firm D call. The TCR sequence derives from a human donor with alopecia areata. The CDR3 reads CASSVNLHSNQPQHF. CDR3 DNA: TGTGCCAGCAGTGTCAACCTGCATAGCAATCAGCCCCAGCATTTT.